The rows below give T cell receptor beta chains drawn from one sample of a study of CD8 T cells in ankylosing spondylitis. Via MiXCR, TCRdb re-called the 5' RACE reads, giving one row per CDR3 protein. The data hold about 450,000 distinct CDR3 sequences, with roughly 27% observed a single time. Material for sequencing was blood, either unsorted or a sorted T cell fraction (not recorded which). The source of these receptors is a male donor with ankylosing spondylitis. Each CDR3 is given with its conserved first and last residue. The D gene is left open where the match is weak. Clone size is stated in some rows and not others, as once, few, many or a class when expanded.

J gene | clone size | D gene | V gene | CDR3 protein | CDR3 DNA
TRBJ2-3 | . | TRBD2 | TRBV30 | CAWKGTRRASTDTQYF | TGTGCCTGGAAGGGGACTAGACGAGCTAGCACAGATACGCAGTATTTT
TRBJ1-2 | . | . | TRBV5-1 | CASSSDVGRGGYTF | TGCGCCAGCAGCTCGGACGTGGGTAGAGGAGGCTACACCTTC
TRBJ2-3 | few | . | TRBV5-1 | CASSLSRESDTQYF | TGCGCCAGCAGCTTGTCCAGGGAGTCAGATACGCAGTATTTT
TRBJ2-1 | few | . | TRBV5-1 | CASSVNRVSYNEQFF | TGCGCCAGCAGCGTGAACAGGGTCTCCTACAATGAGCAGTTCTTC
TRBJ1-2 | . | . | TRBV6-4 | CASSWGRNSYTF | TGTGCCAGCAGTTGGGGTCGAAACTCCTACACCTTC
TRBJ1-1 | many | . | TRBV5-1 | CASSFVGNTEAFF | TGCGCCAGCAGCTTCGTAGGGAACACTGAAGCTTTCTTT
TRBJ2-2 | . | . | TRBV3-1 | CASSLTTTGELFF | TGTGCCAGCAGTCTTACTACCACCGGGGAGCTGTTTTTT
TRBJ2-2 | . | TRBD2 | TRBV20-1 | CSARVSGRRSGELFF | TGCAGTGCTAGAGTTAGCGGGAGAAGGTCCGGGGAGCTGTTTTTT
TRBJ1-1 | few | . | TRBV7-9 | CASSLAVGTEAFF | TGTGCCAGCAGCTTAGCGGTGGGTACTGAAGCTTTCTTT
TRBJ2-1 | . | TRBD2 | TRBV24-1 | CATSAGGAYNEQFF | TGTGCCACCAGTGCGGGAGGGGCCTACAATGAGCAGTTCTTC
TRBJ1-4 | few | . | TRBV20-1 | CSASYSVNEKLFF | TGCAGTGCTAGTTACAGCGTGAATGAAAAACTGTTTTTT
TRBJ1-2 | . | . | TRBV15 | CATSPGRLYGYTF | TGTGCCACCAGCCCGGGACGGCTTTATGGCTACACCTTC
TRBJ2-3 | . | . | TRBV5-1 | CASSFSQGTDTQYF | TGCGCCAGCAGCTTTAGCCAGGGCACAGATACGCAGTATTTT
TRBJ1-2 | . | . | TRBV10-3 | CAISEFGDSANYGYTF | TGTGCCATCAGTGAGTTCGGGGATTCGGCTAACTATGGCTACACCTTC
TRBJ2-7 | . | . | TRBV29-1 | CSVHSGSGEQYF | TGCAGCGTCCACTCAGGGTCGGGGGAGCAGTACTTC
TRBJ2-1 | . | TRBD2 | TRBV20-1 | CCARDRLAGMYNEQFF | TGCTGTGCTAGAGATAGGCTAGCGGGAATGTACAATGAGCAGTTCTTC
TRBJ1-5 | few | . | TRBV12-3/TRBV12-4 | CASSLKGNQPQHF | TGTGCCAGCAGTTTGAAGGGCAATCAGCCCCAGCATTTT
TRBJ1-5 | . | . | TRBV4-1 | CASSQDPILVVNQPQHF | TGCGCCAGCAGCCAAGATCCCATTCTCGTGGTCAATCAGCCCCAGCATTTT
TRBJ2-3 | . | . | TRBV7-8 | CASSLIVRDTDTQYF | TGTGCCAGCAGCTTAATCGTCCGGGACACAGATACGCAGTATTTT